This T cell receptor (beta chain) was documented in a study of cytomegalovirus exposure and HLA in healthy donors. Overall study context: Among roughly 180 million T cells, an earlier analysis found about 100 million unique TCR beta sequences. Of the donors genotyped, several hundred in all, 65% to 90% fell in the Caucasian-associated ancestry cluster. Study-wide results and limits: In a later analysis, at a false discovery rate of 0.05, roughly 16,000 TCR beta sequences matched HLA alleles.

Details on this clone: What it binds is unknown.

Researchers ran the PCR with 60 Vbeta and 13 Jbeta primers. Produced via immunoSEQ multiplex PCR; TCRdb's table is partial and in-frame only. Of 150,000 to 200,000 clones listed, about 9.4% are singletons. Trimming took 2 bases from V and 2 from J; bases not matched to a gene: 3. The CDR3 has 15 amino acids. CDR1 is MNHEY, CDR2 SVGAGI, per germline. The source of this sequence is a woman younger than 45 in good health and CMV-seropositive. The sequencing input was PBMCs. The rearrangement uses TRBV6-5 and TRBJ1-5, with 7 bases that match TRBD1. CDR3 DNA: TGTGCCAGCAGTTACCTTACAGGGGGCAATCAGCCCCAGCATTTT. It translates to CASSYLTGGNQPQHF.